This T cell receptor beta chain derives from a study of cytomegalovirus exposure and HLA in healthy donors. Sequencing was performed with immunoSEQ multiplex PCR; in TCRdb, only in-frame clones are kept and a portion is missing. The sample has 120,000 or so clones, 70% to 90% seen once. Germline CDR1 MNHEY, CDR2 SMNVEV (reference sequence). The V end lost 8 bases, the J end lost 1 base, and 20 bases lay between the germline ends. The CDR3 is 16 residues long. This receptor was taken from a man younger than 30 in good health and CMV-seropositive. Sequenced input: PBMCs. V gene TRBV27 combines with J gene TRBJ1-1; maybe TRBD1 (5 bases). Here the CDR3 reads CASGSLMGRANTEAFF. CDR3 sequence (DNA): TGTGCCAGCGGATCCTTAATGGGCAGGGCGAACACTGAAGCTTTCTTT.